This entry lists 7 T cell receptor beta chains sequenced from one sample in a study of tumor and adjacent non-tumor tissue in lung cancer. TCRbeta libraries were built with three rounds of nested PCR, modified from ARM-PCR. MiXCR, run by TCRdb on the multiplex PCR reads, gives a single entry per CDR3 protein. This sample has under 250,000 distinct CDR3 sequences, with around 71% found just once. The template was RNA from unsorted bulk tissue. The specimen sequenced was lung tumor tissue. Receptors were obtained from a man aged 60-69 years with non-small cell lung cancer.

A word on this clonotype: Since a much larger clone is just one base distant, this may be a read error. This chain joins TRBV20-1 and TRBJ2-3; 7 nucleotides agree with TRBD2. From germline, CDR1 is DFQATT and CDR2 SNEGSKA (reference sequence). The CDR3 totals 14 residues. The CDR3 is CIAGGDYPTDTQYF. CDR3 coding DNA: TGCATTGCCGGAGGGGACTACCCCACAGATACGCAGTATTTT.

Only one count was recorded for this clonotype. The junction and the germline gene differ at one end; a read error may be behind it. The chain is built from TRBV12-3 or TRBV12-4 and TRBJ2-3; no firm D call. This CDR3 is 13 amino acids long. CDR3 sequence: CAIIPVSTDAQYF. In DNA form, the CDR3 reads TGTGCCATCATCCCCGTTAGCACAGATGCGCAGTATTTT.

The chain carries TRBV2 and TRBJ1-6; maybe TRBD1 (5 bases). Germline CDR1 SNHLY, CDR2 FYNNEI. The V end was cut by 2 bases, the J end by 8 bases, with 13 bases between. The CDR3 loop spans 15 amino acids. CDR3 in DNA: TGTGCCAGCAGTGAACGGGGGGGAGTTCATTCACCCCTCCACTTT. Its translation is CASSERGGVHSPLHF.

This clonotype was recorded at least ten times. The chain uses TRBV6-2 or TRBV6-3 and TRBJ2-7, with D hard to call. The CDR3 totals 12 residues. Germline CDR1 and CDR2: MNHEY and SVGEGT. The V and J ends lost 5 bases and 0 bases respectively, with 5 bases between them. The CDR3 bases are TGTGCCAGCAGTGTCAGCTCCTACGAGCAGTACTTC. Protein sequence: CASSVSSYEQYF.

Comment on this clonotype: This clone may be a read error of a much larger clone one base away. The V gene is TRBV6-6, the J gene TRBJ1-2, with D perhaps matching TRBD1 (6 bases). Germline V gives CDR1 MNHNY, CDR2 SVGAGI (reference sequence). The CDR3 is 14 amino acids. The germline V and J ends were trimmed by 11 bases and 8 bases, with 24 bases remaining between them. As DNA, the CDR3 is TGTGCCTGTTGGATCCGGGACACGTCGCGCGGCTACACCTTC. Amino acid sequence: CACWIRDTSRGYTF.

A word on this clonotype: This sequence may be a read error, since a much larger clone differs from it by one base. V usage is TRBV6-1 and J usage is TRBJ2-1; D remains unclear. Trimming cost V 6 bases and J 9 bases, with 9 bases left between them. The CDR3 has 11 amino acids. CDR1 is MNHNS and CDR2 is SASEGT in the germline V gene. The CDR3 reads CASRDVSEQFF. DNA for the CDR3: TGTGCCAGCAGAGACGTGAGTGAGCAGTTCTTC.

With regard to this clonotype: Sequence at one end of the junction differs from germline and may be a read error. The CDR3 region is CGVDQEKLFF. Here the CDR3 DNA reads TGCGGCGTTGATCAAGAAAAACTGTTTTTT. V usage is TRBV29-1 and J usage is TRBJ1-4, with D uncertain. Germline V gene sequence: CDR1 SQVTM, CDR2 ANQGSEA. The CDR3 extends over 10 amino acids. The full variable domain, rest sourced from reference TRBV29-1 and TRBJ1-4, is SAVISQKPSRDICQRGTSLTIQCQVDSQVTMMFWYRQQPGQSLTLIATANQGSEATYESGFVIDKFPISRPNLTFSTLTVSNMSPEDSSIYLCGVDQEKLFFGSGTQLSVL.